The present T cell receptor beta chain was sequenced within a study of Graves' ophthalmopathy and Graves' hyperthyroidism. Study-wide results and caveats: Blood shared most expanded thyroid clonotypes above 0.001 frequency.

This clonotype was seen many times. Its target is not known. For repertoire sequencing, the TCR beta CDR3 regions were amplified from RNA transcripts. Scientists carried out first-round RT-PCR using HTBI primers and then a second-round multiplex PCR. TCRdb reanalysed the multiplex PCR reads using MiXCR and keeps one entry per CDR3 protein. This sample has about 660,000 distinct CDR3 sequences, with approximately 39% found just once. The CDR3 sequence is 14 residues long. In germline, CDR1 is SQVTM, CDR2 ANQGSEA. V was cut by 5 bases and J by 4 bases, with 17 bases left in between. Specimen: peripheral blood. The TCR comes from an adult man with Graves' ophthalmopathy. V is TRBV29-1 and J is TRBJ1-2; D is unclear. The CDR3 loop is CSVPNSPNTYGYTF. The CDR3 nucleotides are TGCAGCGTTCCTAACAGCCCCAACACCTATGGCTACACCTTC.